Listed below are T cell receptor beta chains from one sample, sequenced in a study of response to subunit inactivated influenza vaccine. One entry per CDR3 protein, called by TCRdb with MiXCR from the RT-PCR reads. This sample yields around 470,000 distinct CDR3 sequences, of which around 7.9% are seen a single time; around 13% belongs to the top ten. Specimen: PBMCs from blood, collected 23 to 25 months after vaccination. These receptors all stem from a man aged 50 to 69 who received an inactivated influenza vaccine. Both conserved end residues are part of each CDR3. A D gene is named only where the DNA matches it firmly. Some rows have no size entry. The others give once, few or many, or a class for an expanded clone.

CDR3 protein | CDR3 DNA | D gene | V gene | clone size | J gene
CASQTRVLGFRTEAFF | TGTGCCAGCCAAACCCGCGTTCTGGGGTTCCGAACTGAAGCTTTCTTT | . | TRBV28 | . | TRBJ1-1
CASSQNRGREGRVRSNTQYF | TGTGCCAGCAGCCAAAATAGGGGACGGGAGGGCCGGGTTCGGTCGAATACGCAGTATTTT | TRBD2 | TRBV3-1 | few | TRBJ2-3
CASSLRSGREAYEQYF | TGCGCCAGCAGCCTACGCAGCGGGAGAGAGGCCTACGAGCAGTACTTC | TRBD2 | TRBV5-1 | . | TRBJ2-7
CATSDEQGSNQPQHF | TGTGCCACCAGTGATGAACAGGGGAGCAATCAGCCCCAGCATTTT | TRBD1 | TRBV24-1 | few | TRBJ1-5
CASSQYPQRSYEQYF | TGCGCCAGCAGTCAATACCCCCAGCGCTCCTACGAGCAGTACTTC | . | TRBV23-1 | . | TRBJ2-7
CASSQDVWRNNEQFF | TGCGCCAGCAGCCAAGATGTATGGCGGAACAATGAGCAGTTCTTC | . | TRBV4-3 | many | TRBJ2-1
CASSSRQETYEQYF | TGTGCCAGCAGCTCACGACAGGAAACCTACGAGCAGTACTTC | . | TRBV7-2 | few | TRBJ2-7
CSVILGYSPYEQYF | TGCAGCGTCATACTAGGGTACAGCCCCTACGAGCAGTACTTC | . | TRBV29-1 | . | TRBJ2-7
CASSRDRGPNYERYF | TGTGCCAGCAGCCGGGACAGGGGGCCCAACTACGAGCGGTACTTC | TRBD1 | TRBV7-8 | . | TRBJ2-7
CASSQSGGGPAGELFF | TGTGCCAGCAGCCAATCGGGAGGCGGGCCCGCCGGGGAGCTGTTTTTT | TRBD2 | TRBV3-1 | . | TRBJ2-2
CAISDPDFTGELFF | TGTGCCATCAGTGACCCTGATTTCACCGGGGAGCTGTTTTTT | . | TRBV10-3 | many | TRBJ2-2
CASSPREFNEQFF | TGTGCCAGCTCACCACGGGAGTTCAATGAGCAGTTCTTC | . | TRBV18 | . | TRBJ2-1
CASSLAFQRGYEQYF | TGCGCCAGCAGCTTGGCGTTCCAGCGGGGCTACGAGCAGTACTTC | TRBD2 | TRBV5-1 | many | TRBJ2-7
CASSMGVGETQYF | TGTGCCAGCAGTATGGGGGTTGGGGAGACCCAGTACTTC | . | TRBV7-3 | few | TRBJ2-5
CASSGDGRVWAFF | TGTGCCAGCAGTGGGGACGGGAGAGTTTGGGCTTTCTTT | . | TRBV2 | . | TRBJ1-1
CASSRTTRGPRHGELFF | TGTGCCAGCAGCCGAACAACGAGGGGACCTCGTCACGGGGAGCTGTTTTTT | . | TRBV11-2 | few | TRBJ2-2
CASSISGRALIDYNEQFF | TGTGCCAGCTCAATTAGCGGGAGGGCCCTCATCGACTACAATGAGCAGTTCTTC | TRBD2 | TRBV18 | few | TRBJ2-1
CASSPKTGAAYEQYF | TGTGCCAGCTCACCGAAAACAGGTGCGGCCTACGAGCAGTACTTC | . | TRBV18 | . | TRBJ2-7
CASSAGWDTYNEQFF | TGTGCCAGCAGTGCAGGCTGGGACACCTACAATGAGCAGTTCTTC | . | TRBV12-3/TRBV12-4 | few | TRBJ2-1
CASSVGVSSYNEQFF | TGTGCCAGCAGTGTGGGCGTGAGCTCCTACAATGAGCAGTTCTTC | . | TRBV6-4 | . | TRBJ2-1
CASSPDRDGYNEQFF | TGTGCCAGCAGCCCCGACAGGGACGGCTACAATGAGCAGTTCTTC | TRBD1 | TRBV6-1 | few | TRBJ2-1
CASSQTGVFNTDTQYF | TGTGCCAGCAGCCAAACAGGGGTCTTCAACACAGATACGCAGTATTTT | TRBD1 | TRBV28 | . | TRBJ2-3
CASSQVTGELFF | TGTGCCAGCAGCCAGGTCACCGGGGAGCTGTTTTTT | . | TRBV14 | few | TRBJ2-2
CSARDSGRSEQFF | TGCAGTGCTAGAGATTCAGGGAGGAGTGAGCAGTTCTTC | . | TRBV20-1 | many | TRBJ2-1
CSARDQLGNEQFF | TGCAGTGCTAGAGATCAACTCGGGAATGAGCAGTTCTTC | . | TRBV20-1 | . | TRBJ2-1
CASSGTSGRLTGELFF | TGTGCCAGCAGTGGGACTAGCGGGAGGCTCACCGGGGAGCTGTTTTTT | TRBD2 | TRBV6-1 | few | TRBJ2-2
CASRPGLATVGELFF | TGTGCCAGTAGACCGGGACTAGCGACCGTCGGGGAGCTGTTTTTT | TRBD2 | TRBV19 | few | TRBJ2-2
CATLRGHDEKLFF | TGTGCCACCCTGAGAGGGCACGATGAAAAACTGTTTTTT | . | TRBV10-3 | . | TRBJ1-4
CAIRQLGQGIVHEQYF | TGTGCCATCAGGCAGTTAGGACAGGGGATCGTCCACGAGCAGTACTTC | TRBD1 | TRBV10-3 | . | TRBJ2-7
CSASGVQETQYF | TGCAGTGCGAGTGGGGTTCAAGAGACCCAGTACTTC | . | TRBV20-1 | few | TRBJ2-5
CASSSAGTGLHDTQYF | TGTGCCAGCAGTTCCGCCGGGACAGGGTTACATGATACGCAGTATTTT | TRBD1 | TRBV28 | many | TRBJ2-3
CASSKRAGEQYF | TGTGCCAGCAGCAAAAGGGCGGGAGAGCAGTACTTC | . | TRBV7-6 | few | TRBJ2-7
CASSMTPGLQYEQYF | TGTGCCAGCAGCATGACTCCGGGACTGCAATACGAGCAGTACTTC | . | TRBV5-5 | . | TRBJ2-7
CAWGTEQGGTF | TGTGCCTGGGGGACAGAGCAGGGTGGTACCTTC | TRBD1 | TRBV30 | few | TRBJ1-2
CASSLLTGTYEQYF | TGTGCCAGCAGTCTCCTAACAGGGACCTACGAGCAGTACTTC | . | TRBV11-2 | . | TRBJ2-7
CASSPPGLAGNNEQFF | TGTGCCAGCTCACCACCAGGACTAGCGGGAAACAATGAGCAGTTCTTC | TRBD2 | TRBV18 | few | TRBJ2-1
CASSLGTASYNEQFF | TGTGCCAGCAGCTTAGGGACGGCCTCCTACAATGAGCAGTTCTTC | . | TRBV7-9 | many | TRBJ2-1
CASSERAGANVLTF | TGTGCCAGCAGTGAACGGGCTGGGGCCAACGTCCTGACTTTC | . | TRBV2 | many | TRBJ2-6
CSVGRTSGIYEQFF | TGCAGCGTCGGAAGAACTAGCGGGATCTATGAGCAGTTCTTC | TRBD2 | TRBV29-1 | . | TRBJ2-1
CASSRPAGTGRPNEQFF | TGCGCCAGCAGCCGTCCCGCCGGGACAGGGCGCCCGAATGAGCAGTTCTTC | TRBD1 | TRBV5-1 | few | TRBJ2-1
CASSHEGLAHEQFF | TGTGCCAGCAGCCATGAAGGTTTAGCGCATGAGCAGTTCTTC | . | TRBV3-1 | . | TRBJ2-1